The TCR beta chain under discussion was sequenced for a study of blood T cell repertoires in COVID-19. Overall study context: Both acute and convalescent COVID-19 samples were obtained from the United States, Italy and Spain. Sample material is recorded as cDNA or gDNA derived from T cells, B-cell-depleted T cells, or PBMCs.

Per the original data handling: Amplification of reference gene primers was used by the study to estimate nucleated cell counts. Only in-frame clones appear in the TCRdb table, and some are missing; sequencing was by immunoSEQ multiplex PCR. The V and J calls and clone size come from that table; D and trimming were worked out from the DNA. The table has about 250,000 clones, 80% to 85% seen once; the top ten hold 1.5%. The specimen sequenced was peripheral blood. The sequence was obtained from a woman aged 40 to 49 who had recovered from COVID-19.

CDR3 loop: CSASYVGRLYF. CDR3 sequence (DNA): TGCAGTGCTAGTTACGTCGGTCGACTGTACTTC. J is TRBJ2-5 and V is TRBV20-1, with D uncertain. Trimming left V 3 bases short and J 13 bases short, with 15 bases between. The CDR3 extends over 11 amino acids. The germline gives CDR1 DFQATT, CDR2 SNEGSKA (reference sequence).